The rows below give T cell receptor beta chains drawn from one sample of a study of T cell repertoires in cytomegalovirus infection. Antigens for these TCRs are unknown. MiXCR was run by TCRdb on the reads, yielding one entry per CDR3 protein. The data contain about 340,000 distinct CDR3 sequences, 25% to 35% of them singletons. The sequencing here drew on cultured PBMCs, taken from culture after CMV antigen stimulation. The receptor source for this set is a human donor in good health (CMV status not recorded). Some clones in this sample may be carry-over from other donors' samples. CDR3s include the opening cysteine and the closing phenylalanine or tryptophan. The D gene is left open where the match is weak. Only some rows state a clone size, as once, few, many or a class for expanded clones.

TGTGCCTGGAGTGTAAGATATGGCTACACCTTC,CAWSVRYGYTF,TRBJ1-2,NA,TRBV30,NA
TGTGCCAGCAGCTTAGCGGGCCGGCCGAGGATAGGCAAAAACATTCAGTACTTC,CASSLAGRPRIGKNIQYF,TRBJ2-4,many,TRBV7-2,NA
TGTGCCAGTACAAGGGACAGGGCCTCCTACGAGCAGTACTTC,CASTRDRASYEQYF,TRBJ2-7,NA,TRBV19,TRBD1
TGTGCCAGCAGTGACCGGACAGGGGGAAATCAGCCCCAGCATTTT,CASSDRTGGNQPQHF,TRBJ1-5,once,TRBV2,TRBD1
TGTGCCAGCAGCGAAGATCGGAGCGGGGGTTCCTACAATGAGCAGTTCTTC,CASSEDRSGGSYNEQFF,TRBJ2-1,NA,TRBV4-2,TRBD2
TGCGCCAGCAGTGAACACAGGGAAAAAAAAGAGACCCAGTACTTC,CASSEHREKKETQYF,TRBJ2-5,few,TRBV10-2,NA
TGTGCCAGCAGCCCCGCAGCGGGAGTGAGCACAGATACGCAGTATTTT,CASSPAAGVSTDTQYF,TRBJ2-3,NA,TRBV7-8,TRBD2
TGTGCCAGCAACCCTACAGGGTCTGGAAACACCATATATTTT,CASNPTGSGNTIYF,TRBJ1-3,NA,TRBV7-9,NA
TGTGCCAGCAGCTTAGGGACACTGGGTGGCTATGGCTACACCTTC,CASSLGTLGGYGYTF,TRBJ1-2,few,TRBV7-9,NA
TGTGCCAGCAGTGACCCGACAGGCGCTGGAGAGACCCAGTACTTC,CASSDPTGAGETQYF,TRBJ2-5,few,TRBV25-1,NA
TGTGCCAGCAGCCACCGCGGGAGGGCCGACAATGAGCAGTTCTTC,CASSHRGRADNEQFF,TRBJ2-1,NA,TRBV5-4,TRBD2
TGTGCCAGCAGCTCAGATCAAGACAGCTTTAGCACAGATACGCAGTATTTT,CASSSDQDSFSTDTQYF,TRBJ2-3,NA,TRBV11-2,NA
TGTGCCAGCAGCTGGGCCCACAAAGAGACCCAGTACTTC,CASSWAHKETQYF,TRBJ2-5,NA,TRBV7-6,NA
TGTGCCAGCAGTTCGACAGGGTTCTATGGCTACACCTTC,CASSSTGFYGYTF,TRBJ1-2,many,TRBV12-3/TRBV12-4,TRBD1
TGTGCCAGCAGCCGACGGGGGGGCCTTACGAACACCGGGGAGCTGTTTTTT,CASSRRGGLTNTGELFF,TRBJ2-2,few,TRBV7-9,TRBD2
TGTGCCATCGGGCCGAAAGCGGAAGAGACCCAGTACTTC,CAIGPKAEETQYF,TRBJ2-5,medium-sized,TRBV10-3,NA
TGTGCCAGCAGGTCACGGGCAGTCTATGGCTACACCTTC,CASRSRAVYGYTF,TRBJ1-2,few,TRBV6-5,NA
TGTGCCAGCAGCCACTGGGGGCGAGTGGGGAGCACAGATACGCAGTATTTT,CASSHWGRVGSTDTQYF,TRBJ2-3,few,TRBV4-2,NA
TGTGCCAGCAGAGGGAGACAGGGTTTGACCAAAAACATTCAGTACTTC,CASRGRQGLTKNIQYF,TRBJ2-4,NA,TRBV6-5,TRBD1
TGTGCCAGCAGCTCTCGACTAGCGGGGGATACAGATACGCAGTATTTT,CASSSRLAGDTDTQYF,TRBJ2-3,many,TRBV7-2,TRBD2
TGTGCCAGCAGCCTCGGGGCTTACTCTGTAGGCAATCAGCCCCAGCATTTT,CASSLGAYSVGNQPQHF,TRBJ1-5,NA,TRBV7-2,NA
TGTGCCAGCAGTGATCAGGGAGAGGACACTGAAGCTTTCTTT,CASSDQGEDTEAFF,TRBJ1-1,few,TRBV25-1,NA
TGTGCCAGCACCGGGACAAAGAATTCACCCCTCCACTTT,CASTGTKNSPLHF,TRBJ1-6,NA,TRBV7-3,NA
TGTGCCACCACGTTGGGACAGGGGATGAGTCAGCCCCAGCATTTT,CATTLGQGMSQPQHF,TRBJ1-5,many,TRBV24-1,TRBD1
TGTGCCAGTAGTACCCCAACAGGAACCCAAGAGACCCAGTACTTC,CASSTPTGTQETQYF,TRBJ2-5,NA,TRBV19,NA
TGTGCTACGAGGGGGGACTCCTACGAGCAGTACTTC,CATRGDSYEQYF,TRBJ2-7,NA,TRBV14,NA
TGTGCCAGCAGTTTCTTGGGGGGGGCAAGAGGTCAGCCCCAGCATTTT,CASSFLGGARGQPQHF,TRBJ1-5,few,TRBV7-2,NA
TGTGCCAGCAGTTTATCGGCGACAGGAACCGAGCAGTACTTC,CASSLSATGTEQYF,TRBJ2-7,few,TRBV27,NA
TGTGCCAGCAGTTTATCGTGGGGGAACAATGAGCAGTTCTTC,CASSLSWGNNEQFF,TRBJ2-1,NA,TRBV12-3/TRBV12-4,NA
TGTGCCAGTAGCATCGGCGGCGCAGGCTACACCTTC,CASSIGGAGYTF,TRBJ1-2,few,TRBV19,NA
TGTGCCAGCAGTCCCGGACAGGGGAGTGAAAAACTGTTTTTT,CASSPGQGSEKLFF,TRBJ1-4,few,TRBV28,TRBD1
TGTGCCACCTCTTGGGGGGCGGGAGGAAATTCACCCCTCCACTTT,CATSWGAGGNSPLHF,TRBJ1-6,NA,TRBV12-3/TRBV12-4,NA
TGTGCCAGCAGCTTAGACGGGGTCGGGTATGGCTACACCTTC,CASSLDGVGYGYTF,TRBJ1-2,few,TRBV7-2,NA
TGTGCCAGTACCCCGGGACAGGGGAGAAATCAGCCCCAGCATTTT,CASTPGQGRNQPQHF,TRBJ1-5,NA,TRBV19,TRBD1
TGTGCCAGCACCAAGGGGGGGACGACAGATACGCAGTATTTT,CASTKGGTTDTQYF,TRBJ2-3,NA,TRBV6-5,NA
TGTGCCAGCAGCTACGGACTAGCGGGGGGGCTTGGGTTCAATGAGCAGTTCTTC,CASSYGLAGGLGFNEQFF,TRBJ2-1,many,TRBV7-8,TRBD2
TGTGCCAGCTCTGGGTCCCTGACCGGTGGCTACACCTTC,CASSGSLTGGYTF,TRBJ1-2,many,TRBV12-3/TRBV12-4,NA
TGTGCCAGCAGAGGCTCCCAAGGCGATGAGCAGTTCTTC,CASRGSQGDEQFF,TRBJ2-1,many,TRBV6-2/TRBV6-3,NA
TGTGCCAGCAGTTCTCGGTTCTCTAGCACAGATACGCAGTATTTT,CASSSRFSSTDTQYF,TRBJ2-3,NA,TRBV6-5,NA
TGCGCCACCCAGACTAGCGGGGTCACCGGGGAGCTGTTTTTT,CATQTSGVTGELFF,TRBJ2-2,few,TRBV10-2,TRBD2
TGTGCCAGTACCCCAAGAAGGGGTAGCTCCTACAATGAGCAGTTCTTC,CASTPRRGSSYNEQFF,TRBJ2-1,NA,TRBV19,NA
TGTGCCAGCAGCTATGGTGAGATCTATGGCTACACCTTC,CASSYGEIYGYTF,TRBJ1-2,NA,TRBV7-2,NA
TGTGCCAGCAGTGAATTATACAGGAAGTCCTACAATGAGCAGTTCTTC,CASSELYRKSYNEQFF,TRBJ2-1,NA,TRBV6-1,NA
TGTGCCAGCAGCTTAGATCCGGGGCACGGCTCCTACGAGCAGTACTTC,CASSLDPGHGSYEQYF,TRBJ2-7,NA,TRBV11-2,NA
TGCAGTGTTCCCCCCGGGAACACTGAAGCTTTCTTT,CSVPPGNTEAFF,TRBJ1-1,NA,TRBV20-1,NA
TGTGCCAGCAGTTTACAGCGGGAGGTTGGAAACTCCTACAATGAGCAGTTCTTC,CASSLQREVGNSYNEQFF,TRBJ2-1,once,TRBV28,TRBD2
TGTGCCTGGAGTGTACAGGGACTCCAAAGAACTGAAGCTTTCTTT,CAWSVQGLQRTEAFF,TRBJ1-1,few,TRBV30,NA
TGTGCCAGCAGAACAGGGGGCCTTAACACCGGGGAGCTGTTTTTT,CASRTGGLNTGELFF,TRBJ2-2,NA,TRBV6-2/TRBV6-3,TRBD1
TGTGCCATTCGCCGCCGGGACAGGGATCTCTCGGAAGAGCAGTACTTC,CAIRRRDRDLSEEQYF,TRBJ2-7,NA,TRBV10-3,TRBD1
TGTGCCAGCAGGACCGGGACAGGGAGTGGAGAGCAGTACTTC,CASRTGTGSGEQYF,TRBJ2-7,NA,TRBV12-3/TRBV12-4,TRBD1
TGTGCCAGCAACTTCGAGGGAAGAACGAATTCACCCCTCCACTTT,CASNFEGRTNSPLHF,TRBJ1-6,NA,TRBV7-9,NA
TGTGCCAGCAGGCGAGACAGCCCGAACACCGGGGAGCTGTTTTTT,CASRRDSPNTGELFF,TRBJ2-2,NA,TRBV7-3,NA
TGTGCCAGCAGTTACTCAGGGAGTACCTACAATGAGCAGTTCTTC,CASSYSGSTYNEQFF,TRBJ2-1,NA,TRBV6-2/TRBV6-3,NA
TGTGCCAGCAGTTACTCAGGGGTTACTGAAGCTTTCTTT,CASSYSGVTEAFF,TRBJ1-1,NA,TRBV6-5,NA
TGTGCCAGTAGTATTTTCGGGGTCGGGAATTCACCCCTCCACTTT,CASSIFGVGNSPLHF,TRBJ1-6,NA,TRBV19,NA
TGTGCCAGCAGCTTTTCTGGGCAGGCAGTGAACACCATATATTTT,CASSFSGQAVNTIYF,TRBJ1-3,few,TRBV7-6,NA
TGTGCCAGCAGCCCTCTGGTGGGCGAGCAGTACTTC,CASSPLVGEQYF,TRBJ2-7,many,TRBV6-1,NA
TGTGCCACCCTAGGTTTAGCGAACACCGGGGAGCTGTTTTTT,CATLGLANTGELFF,TRBJ2-2,NA,TRBV6-1,NA
TGTGCCAGCAGCCGCGACGGGCTAAGTAATCAGCCCCAGCATTTT,CASSRDGLSNQPQHF,TRBJ1-5,few,TRBV7-9,NA
TGTGCCAGCAGCCTAAACCGGGGGAAAGAGCAGTACTTC,CASSLNRGKEQYF,TRBJ2-7,few,TRBV27,NA